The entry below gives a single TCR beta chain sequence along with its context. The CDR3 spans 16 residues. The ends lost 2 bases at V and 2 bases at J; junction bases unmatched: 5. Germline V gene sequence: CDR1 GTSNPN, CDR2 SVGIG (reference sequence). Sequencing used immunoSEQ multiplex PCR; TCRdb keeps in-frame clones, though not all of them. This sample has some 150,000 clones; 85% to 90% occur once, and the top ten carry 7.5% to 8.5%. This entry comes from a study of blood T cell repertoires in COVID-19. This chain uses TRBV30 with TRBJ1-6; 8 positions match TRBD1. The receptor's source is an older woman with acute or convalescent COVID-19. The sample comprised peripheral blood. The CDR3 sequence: CAWSRTGRTYNSPLHF. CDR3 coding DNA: TGTGCCTGGAGTAGGACAGGGAGAACCTATAATTCACCCCTCCACTTT.